This TCR beta chain was recorded in a study of blood T cell repertoires in COVID-19. Study background: PBMCs, B-cell-depleted T cells, or T cells were the source of the cDNA or gDNA that made up the material.

Germline assignment: CDR1 SGHNT and CDR2 YYREEE (reference sequence). Trimming pared 5 bases from V and 2 bases from J, leaving 18 bases between. The CDR3 is 16 residues long. Sequencing was performed with immunoSEQ multiplex PCR; in TCRdb, only in-frame clones are kept and a portion is missing. The data contain around 50,000 clones, around 80% of them singletons. This TCR was recovered from a woman aged 55-70 years with acute or convalescent COVID-19. The V and J genes are TRBV5-4 and TRBJ2-3; TRBD2 is a possible D gene (6 bases). Sequencing was carried out using peripheral blood. The CDR3 DNA follows: TGTGCCAGCAGGACCTACTTCGGGGGTTTCACAGATACGCAGTATTTT. Residues: CASRTYFGGFTDTQYF.